Presented here are 30 T cell receptor beta chains from one specimen sequenced in a study of blood T cell repertoires in COVID-19. Data came from immunoSEQ multiplex PCR; TCRdb stores just in-frame clones and leaves some out. The sample lists about 480,000 clones, approximately 88% occurring once. What was sequenced was PBMCs or T cells enriched from blood (not recorded which). The receptor set was obtained from a woman in her thirties or forties who had recovered from COVID-19.

J is TRBJ2-7 and V is TRBV2, with a possible D match to TRBD1 (5 bases). Looked up from germline, CDR1 is SNHLY and CDR2 is FYNNEI. Trimming stripped 7 bases from V and 0 bases from J, with 13 bases between. This CDR3 region has 14 residues. CDR3 DNA sequence: TGTGCCAGCATGGGAACAGGCGCCTCCTACGAGCAGTACTTC. This sequence encodes CASMGTGASYEQYF.

The chain recombines TRBV24-1 with TRBJ2-1; D is ambiguous. V was cut by 4 bases and J by 4 bases, with 7 bases left in between. The germline CDR1 and CDR2 sequences are KGHDR and SFDVKD. The CDR3 totals 13 residues. The CDR3: CATSELSYNEQFF. The CDR3 DNA reads TGTGCCACCAGTGAACTTTCATACAATGAGCAGTTCTTC.

This sequence joins TRBV10-3 and TRBJ2-7, with 10 positions matching TRBD2. Germline CDR1 ENHRY, CDR2 SYGVKD. The CDR3 sequence is 14 residues long. J lost 2 bases, V lost 8 bases, and 6 bases had no gene match. The CDR3 loop reads CAIGGLAATYEQYF. The CDR3 coding sequence is TGTGCCATCGGAGGACTAGCGGCAACCTACGAGCAGTACTTC.

Of note for this clone: The sample has other DNA sequences that encode this CDR3 too. The chain links TRBV12-3 or TRBV12-4 to TRBJ2-7; 7 nucleotides align to TRBD1. This CDR3 has 13 amino acids. V gave up 5 bases and J gave up 3 bases; unmatched junction bases: 4. The CDR3 coding sequence is TGTGCCAGCAGTCCTGACAGGGACTACGAGCAGTACTTC. It is translated as CASSPDRDYEQYF.

V and J are TRBV5-4 and TRBJ2-5; 7 nucleotides line up with TRBD1. This CDR3 comprises 15 residues. The germline gives CDR1 SGHNT, CDR2 YYREEE (reference sequence). The V segment lost 1 base and the J segment 3 bases; nucleotides outside the gene matches: 6. CDR3 DNA sequence: TGTGCCAGCAGCTTGATCCGGGACAGAGAAGAGACCCAGTACTTC. Translated, it gives CASSLIRDREETQYF.

The chain employs TRBV7-2 and TRBJ2-1; D ambiguous. Germline V gene data show CDR1 as SGHTA and CDR2 as FQGNSA. CDR3 length: 16 amino acids. Trimming pared 0 bases from V and 0 bases from J, leaving 9 bases between. CDR3 sequence (DNA): TGTGCCAGCAGCTTAGCGTCGGGTGGCTCCTACAATGAGCAGTTCTTC. It encodes CASSLASGGSYNEQFF.

The V call is TRBV4-3, the J call TRBJ1-2; no definite D call. Germline CDR1 is LGHNA and CDR2 is YSLEER. V was pared by 5 bases and J by 5 bases, with 6 bases between. CDR3 length: 11 residues. The CDR3 here is CASSGGYGYTF. CDR3 nucleotides: TGCGCCAGCAGCGGAGGGTATGGCTACACCTTC.

The chain uses TRBV10-3 and TRBJ1-2; D is possibly TRBD1 (6 bases). Germline V lookup: CDR1 ENHRY, CDR2 SYGVKD. Trimming left V 2 bases short and J 5 bases short, with 15 bases between. The CDR3 runs to 15 residues. CDR3 sequence (DNA): TGTGCCATCAGTGAGCTTGTGGGGGCCCTATATGGCTACACCTTC. Protein sequence: CAISELVGALYGYTF.

This chain links TRBV30 with TRBJ2-1; 10 nucleotides align to TRBD2. The germline CDR1 and CDR2 sequences are GTSNPN and SVGIG (reference sequence). The junction had 3 bases not matched to a gene; V was cut back by 6 bases and J by 4 bases. The CDR3 spans 13 residues. Here the CDR3 DNA reads TGTGCCTGCCTAGCGGGAGAGTACAATGAGCAGTTCTTC. It yields the protein CACLAGEYNEQFF.

This clone was seen just once. The chain recombines TRBV24-1 with TRBJ2-1, with a possible D match to TRBD1 (5 bases). The germline CDR1 and CDR2 sequences are KGHDR and SFDVKD. With 7 bases removed from V and 7 bases from J, the gap between germline ends came to 16 bases. The CDR3 is 14 residues long. The CDR3 protein is CATSQGEGWNEQFF. The DNA of the CDR3 is TGTGCCACCAGCCAAGGGGAAGGGTGGAATGAGCAGTTCTTC.

The CDR3 sequence is CATRDRGILDIQYF. The CDR3 DNA is TGTGCCACGCGGGACAGGGGTATATTAGACATTCAGTACTTC. V and J are TRBV19 and TRBJ2-4; 10 nucleotides agree with TRBD1. Per the germline V gene, CDR1 is LNHDA and CDR2 is SQIVND (reference sequence). Unmatched junction bases numbered 11, after V lost 10 bases and J lost 8 bases. This CDR3 is built from 14 residues.

This clone was observed a single time. The CDR3 nucleotides read TGTGCCAGCAGCCCGAAAGGACAGGCCGCACAAGAGACCCAGTACTTC. Its protein is CASSPKGQAAQETQYF. V and J are TRBV11-2 and TRBJ2-5, with 7 nucleotides matching TRBD1. Germline V gene sequence: CDR1 SGHAT, CDR2 FQNNGV. The CDR3 runs 16 residues. The V gene end was trimmed by 5 bases and the J gene end by 2 bases; junction bases not matched to a gene: 11.

This chain uses TRBV7-8 with TRBJ2-1; 8 positions match TRBD2. The CDR3 totals 11 residues. V lost 5 bases, J lost 12 bases, and 3 bases stayed unmatched. Per germline, CDR1 SGHVS and CDR2 FQNEAQ. The CDR3 protein is CASSLRGGQFF. The CDR3 bases are TGTGCCAGCAGCCTCCGGGGGGGGCAGTTCTTC. Filled out from reference TRBV7-8 and TRBJ2-1, the complete variable domain reads GAGVSQSPRYKVAKRGQDVALRCDPISGHVSLFWYQQALGQGPEFLTYFQNEAQLDKSGLPSDRFFAERPEGSVSTLKIQRTQQEDSAVYLCASSLRGGQFFGPGTRLTVL.

The V and J genes are TRBV11-2 and TRBJ2-3, with 8 nucleotides matching TRBD2. Trimming removed 1 base from V and 2 bases from J; junction bases left unmatched: 2. The length of the CDR3 is 15 residues. The germline V gene encodes CDR1 SGHAT and CDR2 FQNNGV. The CDR3 protein is CASSLVAGNTDTQYF. CDR3 DNA sequence: TGTGCCAGCAGCTTAGTAGCGGGGAACACAGATACGCAGTATTTT.

The chain carries TRBV30 and TRBJ1-5; D is unclear. The CDR3 runs 13 residues. Germline-derived CDR1 and CDR2 are GTSNPN and SVGIG (reference sequence). The ends were cut back, 2 bases at V and 3 bases at J, with 8 bases in the middle. The chain's CDR3 is CAWSRSFNQPQHF. The CDR3 region has the DNA TGTGCCTGGAGTCGGAGTTTCAATCAGCCCCAGCATTTT. The variable domain in full, completed from reference TRBV30 and TRBJ1-5, reads SQTIHQWPATLVQPVGSPLSLECTVEGTSNPNLYWYRQAAGRGLQLLFYSVGIGQISSEVPQNLSASRPQDRQFILSSKKLLLSDSGFYLCAWSRSFNQPQHFGDGTRLSIL.

This chain joins TRBV2 and TRBJ2-2; TRBD1 matches 9 bases. With 8 bases clipped from V and 3 bases from J, the junction kept 7 bases outside the gene matches. This CDR3 is 15 amino acids long. Germline V lookup: CDR1 SNHLY, CDR2 FYNNEI. The CDR3 loop is CASPRDREDTGELFF. The CDR3 nucleotides are TGTGCCAGCCCCCGGGACAGGGAGGACACCGGGGAGCTGTTTTTT.

The rearrangement uses TRBV7-8 and TRBJ2-3; D may be TRBD1 (6 bases). The V end was cut by 8 bases, the J end by 0 bases, with 9 bases between. CDR1 and CDR2 from the germline V gene are SGHVS and FQNEAQ. This CDR3 comprises 13 residues. The CDR3 DNA reads as TGTGCCAGCGGTGGACAGAGCACAGATACGCAGTATTTT. Translation gives CASGGQSTDTQYF.

This chain uses TRBV7-9 with TRBJ2-5; TRBD2 matches at 14 bases. The CDR3 length is 19 residues. Germline V gene data show CDR1 as SEHNR and CDR2 as FQNEAQ (reference sequence). The ends lost 4 bases at V and 2 bases at J; junction bases unmatched: 12. The CDR3: CASSSTGTSGSFTQETQYF. DNA for the CDR3: TGTGCCAGCAGCTCCACCGGGACTAGCGGGAGTTTTACGCAAGAGACCCAGTACTTC.

This rearrangement joins TRBV5-1 to TRBJ2-7; D not resolved. CDR1 is SGHRS and CDR2 is YFSETQ in the germline V gene. Between the trimmed V and J ends, which lost 3 bases and 7 bases, there was a span of 14 bases. The CDR3 is 13 amino acids. The CDR3 region is CASSSPTMREQYF. CDR3 DNA sequence: TGCGCCAGCAGCTCGCCCACTATGCGGGAGCAGTACTTC. The variable domain in full, with the rest retrieved from reference TRBV5-1 and TRBJ2-7, is KAGVTQTPRYLIKTRGQQVTLSCSPISGHRSVSWYQQTPGQGLQFLFEYFSETQRNKGNFPGRFSGRQFSNSRSEMNVSTLELGDSALYLCASSSPTMREQYFGPGTRLTVT.

The V and J genes are TRBV5-1 and TRBJ2-7; maybe TRBD2 (6 bases). The V end lost 4 bases, the J end lost 3 bases, and 17 bases lay between the germline ends. Germline assignment: CDR1 SGHRS and CDR2 YFSETQ. There are 15 residues in the CDR3. CDR3 residues: CASSHNNRDFYEQYF. The DNA of the CDR3 is TGCGCCAGCAGCCATAACAACCGGGACTTCTACGAGCAGTACTTC.

This chain uses TRBV4-2 with TRBJ2-7; TRBD2 aligns across 10 bases. J gave up 6 bases and V 0 bases, and 5 bases lay outside the gene matches. This CDR3 contains 15 residues. CDR1 and CDR2 from the germline V gene are LGHNA and YNFKEQ. For the CDR3, the DNA is TGTGCCAGCAGCCAAGATCAGCGGGAGGGCGGCGAGCAGTACTTC. It translates to CASSQDQREGGEQYF.

The rearrangement uses TRBV15 and TRBJ2-7; the match to TRBD1 covers 8 bases. CDR3 length: 19 amino acids. Germline V gene lookup returns CDR1 LNHNV and CDR2 YYDKDF (reference sequence). V was pared by 1 base and J by 5 bases, with 19 bases of the junction left unmatched. CDR3 region: CATSRVLAEGRTGTDEQYF. The CDR3 DNA is TGTGCCACCAGCAGAGTGCTAGCTGAGGGGCGGACAGGGACGGACGAGCAGTACTTC.

This clone was seen just once. The chain joins TRBV20-1 to TRBJ2-3; maybe TRBD2 (6 bases). This CDR3 has 14 residues. In germline, CDR1 is DFQATT, CDR2 SNEGSKA (reference sequence). Deletions cut 3 bases from V and 3 bases from J, with 13 bases between. The CDR3 region has the DNA TGCAGTGCTAGTGGCGGGGATGCGACAGATACGCAGTATTTT. It yields the protein CSASGGDATDTQYF.

Only one count was recorded for this clone. The chain carries TRBV12-5 and TRBJ1-1; 7 bases map to TRBD1. The CDR3 loop spans 14 amino acids. Germline assignment: CDR1 LGHNT and CDR2 FRNRAP. The V gene end was trimmed by 4 bases and the J gene end by 6 bases; junction bases not matched to a gene: 8. The CDR3 DNA follows: TGTGCTAGTGGTTCTCCTCGTCAGGGGGCTGAAGCTTTCTTT. Translating it yields CASGSPRQGAEAFF.

The rearrangement joins TRBV5-6 to TRBJ1-5, with D perhaps matching TRBD1 (6 bases). With 0 bases removed from V and 0 bases from J, the gap between germline ends came to 10 bases. From germline, CDR1 is SGHDT and CDR2 YYEEEE. The CDR3 runs to 16 residues. Here the CDR3 DNA reads TGTGCCAGCAGCTTGGAGGGGGGGGCTAGCAATCAGCCCCAGCATTTT. It yields the protein CASSLEGGASNQPQHF.

The V gene is TRBV5-1, the J gene TRBJ2-1; 7 bases are shared with TRBD2. The CDR3 sequence is 15 residues long. Trimming at V came to 4 bases and at J to 2 bases, leaving 6 bases not matched to a gene. Germline V lookup: CDR1 SGHRS, CDR2 YFSETQ. CDR3 in amino acids: CASSISGTTYNEQFF. CDR3 nucleotide sequence: TGCGCCAGCAGCATCTCCGGGACTACCTACAATGAGCAGTTCTTC.

J is TRBJ2-1 and V is TRBV11-2; D may be TRBD2 (6 bases). Trimming stripped 4 bases from V and 14 bases from J, with 18 bases between. The CDR3 consists of 13 residues. Germline V lookup: CDR1 SGHAT, CDR2 FQNNGV. Here the CDR3 DNA reads TGTGCCAGCAGCTCCCCGGGGCTTAGCGGCGAGTTCTTC. Translation: CASSSPGLSGEFF.

The chain carries TRBV23-1 and TRBJ1-1, with a weak D call TRBD1 (5 bases). TRBV23-1 is an open reading frame, and its role is uncertain. The ends were cut back, 9 bases at V and 1 base at J, with 21 bases in the middle. The CDR3 totals 16 residues. CDR3: CAREVDFRQRNTEAFF. The CDR3 bases are TGCGCCAGAGAAGTCGATTTTAGACAGAGGAACACTGAAGCTTTCTTT.

V usage is TRBV6-5 and J usage is TRBJ1-2; D gene ambiguous. Germline V lookup: CDR1 MNHEY, CDR2 SVGAGI. The V and J ends lost 5 bases and 3 bases respectively, with 16 bases between them. The length of the CDR3 is 15 residues. This chain's CDR3 is CASSPRSGWDYGYTF. CDR3 bases: TGTGCCAGCAGTCCCCGGTCGGGTTGGGACTATGGCTACACCTTC.

The chain uses TRBV27 and TRBJ1-1, with 7 bases lining up with TRBD1. Trimming took 5 bases from V and 6 from J; bases not matched to a gene: 6. Looked up from germline, CDR1 is MNHEY and CDR2 is SMNVEV (reference sequence). The CDR3 is made up of 13 amino acids. The CDR3 loop reads CASSGYRGSEAFF. The DNA for the CDR3 is TGTGCCAGCAGTGGCTACAGGGGTTCTGAAGCTTTCTTT.